This T cell receptor beta chain was sequenced for a study of T-cell memory formation after mild COVID-19. One entry per CDR3 protein results from TCRdb running MiXCR on the 5' RACE reads. The data show approximately 410,000 distinct CDR3 sequences, under 25% seen once. The CDR3 is 14 amino acids. Germline V lookup: CDR1 SGHTA, CDR2 FQGNSA. Trimming took 4 bases from V and 4 from J, leaving 13 bases between them. The sample was PBMCs or a T cell subset sorted from them (not recorded which). The receptor comes from an adult woman who had mild COVID-19 (a few samples of this study predate the infection). Cell type and time point are not known. The J gene is TRBJ1-1, the V gene TRBV7-2, with unresolved D. The CDR3 DNA follows: TGTGCCAGCAGCTCAGACCCTCGGAGCACTGAAGCTTTCTTT. Translation: CASSSDPRSTEAFF. Full variable domain (remainder filled in from reference TRBV7-2 and TRBJ1-1): GAGVSQSPSNKVTEKGKDVELRCDPISGHTALYWYRQSLGQGLEFLIYFQGNSAPDKSGLPSDRFSAERTGGSVSTLTIQRTQQEDSAVYLCASSSDPRSTEAFFGQGTRLTVV.